Listed here are 30 T cell receptor beta chains from one sample, sequenced in a study of neoadjuvant anti-PD-1 for oral cavity cancer. Libraries were prepared by immunoSEQ multiplex PCR; TCRdb keeps only in-frame clonotypes and omits some of them. The sample has 20,000 to 25,000 clones; 26% are singletons. This sample's time point: after neoadjuvant nivolumab, at surgical resection. The sequenced sample was tumor tissue, obtained after nivolumab (anti-PD-1) treatment. The receptors derive from a person aged 40 to 85 with oral cavity squamous cell carcinoma.

This clone has just a few counts. This sequence joins TRBV5-4 and TRBJ1-2, with TRBD1 matching over 7 bases. The CDR3 extends over 14 amino acids. Germline V gene lookup returns CDR1 SGHNT and CDR2 YYREEE (reference sequence). The trim removed 0 bases at V and 4 bases at J, leaving 3 bases unmatched. CDR3: CASSLAGQTYGYTF. CDR3 DNA: TGTGCCAGCAGCTTGGCGGGACAGACCTATGGCTACACCTTC.

The chain carries TRBV6-5 and TRBJ2-7; 7 bases align to TRBD1. The CDR3 is 14 residues long. The V segment lost 6 bases and the J segment 5 bases; nucleotides outside the gene matches: 10. Germline V gives CDR1 MNHEY, CDR2 SVGAGI. CDR3 protein: CASRRQGVGDEQYF. The CDR3, as DNA: TGTGCCAGCAGGAGACAGGGAGTCGGGGACGAGCAGTACTTC.

This chain joins TRBV7-3 and TRBJ1-4; 8 bases line up with TRBD1. After removal of 6 bases from V and 7 bases from J, the junction contained 13 bases not matched to a gene. Germline loops: CDR1 SGHTA, CDR2 FQGTGA. CDR3 length: 16 residues. Here the CDR3 reads CASSTDFRGRAEKLFF. The DNA of the CDR3 is TGTGCCAGCAGTACCGATTTCAGGGGGCGGGCTGAAAAACTGTTTTTT.

The CDR3 reads CASSLTWGWDTEAFF. The CDR3 region has the DNA TGTGCCAGCAGCTTAACGTGGGGATGGGACACTGAAGCTTTCTTT. The chain has TRBV7-3 and TRBJ1-1; D is uncertain. Germline CDR1 reads SGHTA; CDR2 reads FQGTGA. There are 15 residues in the CDR3. V lost 0 bases to trimming and J lost 3 bases, with 11 bases between them.

This clone appeared a few times. The chain recombines TRBV5-6 with TRBJ2-3; 8 nucleotides match TRBD1. Germline V lookup: CDR1 SGHDT, CDR2 YYEEEE. The V segment lost 4 bases and the J segment 11 bases; nucleotides outside the gene matches: 6. The CDR3 spans 12 residues. This CDR3 is CASSRRTGWQYF. CDR3 in DNA: TGTGCCAGCAGCCGCCGGACAGGGTGGCAGTATTTT.

J is TRBJ1-4 and V is TRBV4-1; 9 bases align to TRBD1. Germline V gene sequence: CDR1 MGHRA, CDR2 YSYEKL. Losses at the gene ends were 0 bases for V and 7 bases for J; bases not matched to a gene: 12. CDR3 size: 18 residues. The CDR3 loop is CASSQDPLTGTGFEKLFF. The CDR3 bases are TGCGCCAGCAGCCAAGATCCCTTAACCGGGACAGGGTTTGAAAAACTGTTTTTT.

This clone ranks as medium-sized (0.01 to 0.1%). Different DNA sequences within this sample yield the same CDR3. The chain is built from TRBV5-1 and TRBJ2-7, with a tentative D call TRBD2 (5 bases). The CDR3 is 12 amino acids. The V end was cut by 0 bases, the J end by 6 bases, with 7 bases between. Looked up from germline, CDR1 is SGHRS and CDR2 is YFSETQ. The CDR3 sequence: CASSLAGGEQYF. CDR3 nucleotide sequence: TGCGCCAGCAGCTTGGCTGGAGGCGAGCAGTACTTC.

This clone has a count of ten or more. The rearrangement links TRBV5-1 to TRBJ2-4; no clear D. Trimming stripped 0 bases from V and 0 bases from J, with 7 bases between. This CDR3 has 15 residues. Looked up from germline, CDR1 is SGHRS and CDR2 is YFSETQ. In DNA, the CDR3 is TGCGCCAGCAGCTTGGCTCCCGTAGCCAAAAACATTCAGTACTTC. It specifies CASSLAPVAKNIQYF.

The CDR3 here is CASTTGGMHEQFF. Here the CDR3 DNA reads TGTGCCAGCACCACGGGGGGGATGCATGAGCAGTTCTTC. This chain joins TRBV6-6 and TRBJ2-1, with 8 nucleotides matching TRBD2. The CDR3 has 13 amino acids. Germline CDR1 reads MNHNY; CDR2 reads SVGAGI (reference sequence). Trimming at V came to 7 bases and at J to 8 bases, leaving 7 bases not matched to a gene.

This clone is labeled as medium-sized (0.01 to 0.1%). The chain has TRBV30 and TRBJ1-1; 8 bases line up with TRBD1. In germline, CDR1 is GTSNPN, CDR2 SVGIG (reference sequence). With 0 bases clipped from V and 0 bases from J, the junction kept 6 bases outside the gene matches. The CDR3 spans 16 residues. The CDR3 is CAWSVPTGAMNTEAFF. The CDR3 region has the DNA TGTGCCTGGAGTGTCCCGACAGGGGCGATGAACACTGAAGCTTTCTTT.

This clone appeared a few times. V gene TRBV2 combines with J gene TRBJ2-5; D gene uncertain. Germline CDR1 SNHLY, CDR2 FYNNEI. The CDR3 totals 12 residues. The V end was cut by 7 bases, the J end by 5 bases, with 11 bases between. This chain's CDR3 is CASTWGGETQYF. The CDR3 nucleotides are TGTGCCAGCACATGGGGTGGCGAGACCCAGTACTTC.

The chain has TRBV6-1 and TRBJ2-3; no firm D call. Trimming took 5 bases from V and 0 from J, leaving 9 bases between them. CDR1 and CDR2 from the germline V gene are MNHNS and SASEGT. The CDR3 runs to 14 residues. Here the CDR3 DNA reads TGTGCCAGCAGTCGACCCTATAGCACAGATACGCAGTATTTT. It encodes CASSRPYSTDTQYF.

The chain joins TRBV19 to TRBJ1-2; D unresolved. Trimming left V 5 bases short and J 1 base short, with 8 bases between. The CDR3 covers 13 residues. Germline V gene data show CDR1 as LNHDA and CDR2 as SQIVND (reference sequence). The CDR3: CASSFRINYGYTF. The CDR3 DNA is TGTGCCAGTAGTTTCCGGATTAACTATGGCTACACCTTC.

CDR3 sequence (DNA): TGCGCCAGCAGCTTGGAACTACGCCTCTCCTACAATGAGCAGTTCTTC. Amino acid sequence: CASSLELRLSYNEQFF. The chain joins TRBV5-1 to TRBJ2-1; no clear D. Per germline, CDR1 SGHRS and CDR2 YFSETQ. The V and J ends lost 0 bases and 0 bases respectively, with 10 bases between them. The CDR3 spans 16 residues. Supplemented by reference TRBV5-1 and TRBJ2-1, the full variable domain reads KAGVTQTPRYLIKTRGQQVTLSCSPISGHRSVSWYQQTPGQGLQFLFEYFSETQRNKGNFPGRFSGRQFSNSRSEMNVSTLELGDSALYLCASSLELRLSYNEQFFGPGTRLTVL.

This clone was seen more than once but under ten times. The chain uses TRBV5-1 and TRBJ2-5; D is unresolved. In germline, CDR1 is SGHRS, CDR2 YFSETQ. Trimming stripped 3 bases from V and 4 bases from J, with 10 bases between. This CDR3 is built from 13 residues. The CDR3 sequence: CASSSEYGETQYF. CDR3 nucleotide sequence: TGCGCCAGCAGCTCCGAGTATGGAGAGACCCAGTACTTC.

The chain joins TRBV5-1 to TRBJ2-5; D gene uncertain. The germline V and J ends were trimmed by 9 bases and 5 bases, with 23 bases remaining between them. The CDR3 contains 15 residues. Germline V gene sequence: CDR1 SGHRS, CDR2 YFSETQ. CDR3 sequence reads: CATSSKGSGSETQYF. In DNA form, the CDR3 reads TGCGCCACCTCATCTAAAGGCAGTGGTTCGGAGACCCAGTACTTC.

The chain combines TRBV11-2 with TRBJ2-6; 10 bases map to TRBD1. Trimming took 1 base from V and 2 from J; bases not matched to a gene: 5. Per germline, CDR1 SGHAT and CDR2 FQNNGV. The CDR3 length is 18 residues. The CDR3 spells CASSLVTGTGAGANVLTF. The CDR3 DNA sequence: TGTGCCAGCAGCTTAGTCACCGGGACAGGGGCTGGGGCCAACGTCCTGACTTTC.

This clone has a handful of counts. The chain links TRBV5-4 to TRBJ1-1; TRBD1 matches at 7 bases. CDR1 SGHNT and CDR2 YYREEE come from the germline V gene (reference sequence). The CDR3 runs to 13 residues. The trim removed 4 bases at V and 7 bases at J, leaving 7 bases unmatched. CDR3 nucleotides: TGTGCCAGCAGCCCGACACAGGGGAATGAAGCTTTCTTT. The encoded protein is CASSPTQGNEAFF.

This clone showed up many times. J is TRBJ1-5 and V is TRBV28; possibly TRBD1 for D (6 bases). The CDR3 is 16 residues long. Germline-derived CDR1 and CDR2 are MDHEN and SYDVKM. Trimming took 3 bases from V and 4 from J, leaving 16 bases between them. CDR3 nucleotides: TGTGCCAGCAGTTTTGGGTACAGGGTACGGAATCAGCCCCAGCATTTT. Its translation: CASSFGYRVRNQPQHF.

The gene calls are TRBV7-9 and TRBJ1-2, with D uncertain. Germline CDR1 and CDR2: SEHNR and FQNEAQ (reference sequence). The CDR3 covers 13 residues. Trimming took off 5 bases at V and 6 bases at J, with 13 bases between the two ends. The CDR3 DNA follows: TGTGCCAGCAGCCCTCTTCAATACGATGGCTACACCTTC. Its translation: CASSPLQYDGYTF.

The chain has TRBV5-1 and TRBJ1-5, with D possibly matching TRBD1 (5 bases). V was cut by 1 base and J by 4 bases, with 9 bases left in between. Germline assignment: CDR1 SGHRS and CDR2 YFSETQ. This CDR3 has 14 amino acids. The DNA of the CDR3 is TGCGCCAGCAGCTTGTCGGGGGGAAATCAGCCCCAGCATTTT. Its protein product is CASSLSGGNQPQHF.

The rearrangement links TRBV5-5 to TRBJ1-1; D is ambiguous. The CDR3 has 15 amino acids. V lost 4 bases and J lost 0, with 13 bases in between. Germline V gives CDR1 SGHKS, CDR2 YYEKEE (reference sequence). The CDR3 nucleotides are TGTGCCAGCAGCCGTAGCGGAGCAATGAACACTGAAGCTTTCTTT. This sequence encodes CASSRSGAMNTEAFF.

V gene TRBV6-5 combines with J gene TRBJ1-5; the match to TRBD1 covers 8 bases. Germline lookup yields CDR1 MNHEY and CDR2 SVGAGI. With 5 bases clipped from V and 2 bases from J, the junction kept 2 bases outside the gene matches. CDR3 size: 14 residues. The CDR3, as DNA: TGTGCCAGCAGTACACAGGGGGGCAATCAGCCCCAGCATTTT. This sequence encodes CASSTQGGNQPQHF.

The V and J genes are TRBV9 and TRBJ2-5, with D perhaps given as TRBD1 or TRBD2 (5 bases each). CDR3 length: 14 amino acids. Trimming cost V 0 bases and J 4 bases, with 10 bases left between them. The germline gives CDR1 SGDLS, CDR2 YYNGEE. CDR3 sequence reads: CASSVGRDGETQYF. CDR3 bases: TGTGCCAGCAGCGTAGGTCGGGACGGAGAGACCCAGTACTTC. Drawing the rest from reference TRBV9 and TRBJ2-5, the complete variable domain is DSGVTQTPKHLITATGQRVTLRCSPRSGDLSVYWYQQSLDQGLQFLIQYYNGEERAKGNILERFSAQQFPDLHSELNLSSLELGDSALYFCASSVGRDGETQYFGPGTRLLVL.

The chain recombines TRBV27 with TRBJ1-5, with a tentative D call TRBD1 (5 bases). V lost 6 bases and J 6 bases, leaving 15 bases between the germline ends. CDR3 length equals 14 residues. Germline-derived CDR1 and CDR2 are MNHEY and SMNVEV (reference sequence). CDR3 in amino acids: CASSSHGRGQPQHF. As DNA, the CDR3 is TGTGCCAGCAGCTCACACGGGAGGGGTCAGCCCCAGCATTTT.

This clone was recorded a few times. The chain employs TRBV18 and TRBJ1-1, with D possibly TRBD1 on 6 matching bases. V lost 3 bases and J lost 5, with 13 bases in between. CDR3 size: 14 residues. Germline V gene lookup returns CDR1 KGHSH and CDR2 LQKENI. CDR3 DNA: TGTGCCAGCTCACCTTCAGGGGTGGGAACTGAAGCTTTCTTT. Protein product: CASSPSGVGTEAFF.

The gene calls are TRBV12-5 and TRBJ2-7, with a tentative D call TRBD1 (6 bases). Germline V gene sequence: CDR1 LGHNT, CDR2 FRNRAP. CDR3 size: 14 residues. V was trimmed by 4 bases and J by 5 bases, leaving 15 bases between them. The CDR3 DNA reads TGTGCTAGTGGTTACCGGGACACCGCGGACGAGCAGTACTTC. Translated, it gives CASGYRDTADEQYF.

The chain has TRBV6-1 and TRBJ2-1; 10 positions agree with TRBD1. V lost 4 bases to trimming and J lost 5 bases; unmatched junction nucleotides: 8. CDR1 and CDR2 from the germline V gene are MNHNS and SASEGT. This CDR3 has 16 residues. The CDR3 loop is CASSASRDRGNNEQFF. The DNA of the CDR3 is TGTGCCAGCAGTGCCTCCCGGGACAGGGGAAACAATGAGCAGTTCTTC.

This clone was seen only a few times. V is TRBV9 and J is TRBJ1-6, with D uncertain. Germline V gene sequence: CDR1 SGDLS, CDR2 YYNGEE. This CDR3 contains 16 residues. V lost 0 bases and J 0 bases, leaving 7 bases between the germline ends. The CDR3 nucleotides read TGTGCCAGCAGCGTAGGGACGGTCTCCTATAATTCACCCCTCCACTTT. It codes for CASSVGTVSYNSPLHF. The variable domain in full, completed from reference TRBV9 and TRBJ1-6, reads DSGVTQTPKHLITATGQRVTLRCSPRSGDLSVYWYQQSLDQGLQFLIQYYNGEERAKGNILERFSAQQFPDLHSELNLSSLELGDSALYFCASSVGTVSYNSPLHFGNGTRLTVT.

The chain combines TRBV6-1 with TRBJ2-7; 7 bases are shared with TRBD1. With 8 bases clipped from V and 3 bases from J, the junction kept 10 bases outside the gene matches. Germline loops: CDR1 MNHNS, CDR2 SASEGT. The CDR3 sequence is 14 residues long. CDR3 region: CASGYRDSNYEQYF. In nucleotides, the CDR3 is TGTGCCAGCGGATATCGGGACAGTAACTACGAGCAGTACTTC.